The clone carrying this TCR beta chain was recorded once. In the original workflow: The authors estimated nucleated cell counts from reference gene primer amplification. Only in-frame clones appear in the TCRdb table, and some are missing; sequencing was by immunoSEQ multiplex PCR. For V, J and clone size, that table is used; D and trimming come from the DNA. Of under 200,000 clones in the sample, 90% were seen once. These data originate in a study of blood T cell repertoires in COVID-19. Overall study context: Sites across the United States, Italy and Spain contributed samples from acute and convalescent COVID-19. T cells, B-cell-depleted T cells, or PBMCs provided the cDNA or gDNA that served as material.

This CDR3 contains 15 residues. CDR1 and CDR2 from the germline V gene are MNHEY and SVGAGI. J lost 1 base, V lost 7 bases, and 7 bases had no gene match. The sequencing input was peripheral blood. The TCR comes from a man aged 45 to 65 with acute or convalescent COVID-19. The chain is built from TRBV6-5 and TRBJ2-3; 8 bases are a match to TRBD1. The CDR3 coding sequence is TGTGCCAGCATGGGACAGGTTTCGCGCACAGATACGCAGTATTTT. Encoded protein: CASMGQVSRTDTQYF.